This paragraph covers one T cell receptor beta chain sequence. What it binds is unknown. Per sample, about 480 nanograms of biopsy DNA were TCRB immunosequenced. Generated by immunoSEQ multiplex PCR, the TCRdb table keeps only in-frame clones and is missing some. The sample includes more than 10,000 clones, 60% to 80% of them seen just once. The sample comes from a study of T cell repertoires in ileal Crohn's disease. Study-wide results and caveats: Sorted CD8 T cells held more high-frequency clones than CD4. Clonality above 26.8% at surgery always came with endoscopic recurrence. Compared with non-smokers, active smokers at surgery showed more clonal expansions.

Time point here: neoterminal ileum biopsy at postoperative endoscopy, about 6 months after surgery. The sequence came from an adult with Crohn's disease. Material for sequencing was ileal tissue.

CDR3 bases: TGTGCCAGCAGCCAGGGACAGTATGAAAAACTGTTTTTT. This encodes CASSQGQYEKLFF. The rearrangement joins TRBV7-2 to TRBJ1-4, with 7 bases identical to TRBD1. Unmatched junction bases numbered 3, after V lost 5 bases and J lost 6 bases. From germline, CDR1 is SGHTA and CDR2 FQGNSA. This CDR3 is built from 13 residues.